This T cell receptor (beta chain) was observed in a study of vaccination and CD4 T cells after COVID-19. Germline lookup yields CDR1 SEHNR and CDR2 FQNEAQ (reference sequence). The CDR3 spans 23 residues, counting both ends. The assay that was used to sequence DNA from cultured CD4+ T cells was the Oncomine TCR Beta short-read assay. TCRdb called the PCR reads again in MiXCR, with one record for every CDR3 protein. The sample lists 1,000 or so distinct CDR3 sequences, about 18% occurring once. Comments on this clonotype: The antigen is unknown. The limits of the CDR3 on the DNA are not certain, so only TCRdb's listed CDR3 is given.

Described treatment: approximately 9-day PBMC culture with coronavirus spike peptide pools or control peptides (ViraFEST assay). CD4+ T-cell collection from the unexposed donor predated the COVID-19 pandemic (2011-2018). The chain has TRBV7-9 and TRBJ1-5; the table names TRBD1, a call not compared with the DNA. The sequenced sample consisted of CD4+ T cells from blood, cultured in vitro. This clonotype was obtained from a human donor in good health. The CDR3 loop reads CASTNQTSMYLCAGQGAGQPQHF.